These 25 T cell receptor beta chains share one sample of origin, sequenced in a study of shared T cell receptors in the human thymus. The protocol was immunoSEQ multiplex PCR, while the TCRdb copy is restricted to in-frame clones and leaves out a portion. This sample yields 700,000 or so clones, of which 80% to 90% are seen a single time; roughly 0.01% belongs to the top ten. This sample was shared with a second study, whose subject was human thymus T cells.

Sequenced material: thymocytes. The receptors stem from a girl under two years old with a congenital heart defect.

The V and J genes are TRBV2 and TRBJ1-2; a possible D gene is TRBD1 (6 bases). CDR3 size: 15 residues. Germline V gene lookup returns CDR1 SNHLY and CDR2 FYNNEI. The V gene lost 6 bases and the J gene lost 0 bases, with 14 bases spanning the gap. CDR3 amino acids: CASSLGAPPNYGYTF. The CDR3 DNA reads TGTGCCAGCAGCCTGGGGGCTCCTCCTAACTATGGCTACACCTTC.

The rearrangement uses TRBV10-1 and TRBJ1-5; D possibly corresponds to TRBD1 (5 bases). The CDR3 runs to 14 residues. Germline assignment: CDR1 WNHNN and CDR2 SYGVQD (reference sequence). V dropped 6 bases and J dropped 3 bases, with 12 bases sitting between them. CDR3 amino acids: CASRIRQSNQPQHF. CDR3 coding DNA: TGCGCCAGCAGAATTAGACAGTCCAATCAGCCCCAGCATTTT.

This clone came up once. J is TRBJ1-2 and V is TRBV14, with D hard to call. Trimming took 4 bases from V and 4 from J, leaving 13 bases between them. Germline V gene lookup returns CDR1 SGHDN and CDR2 FVKESK. The CDR3 is 14 amino acids. CDR3: CASSLHGNGYGYTF. The DNA for the CDR3 is TGTGCCAGCAGCCTTCACGGGAACGGCTATGGCTACACCTTC.

This clone was counted only a few times. The V gene is TRBV12-5, the J gene TRBJ1-5; D is uncertain. This CDR3 region has 16 residues. Trimming cost V 6 bases and J 2 bases, with 17 bases left between them. The germline V gene encodes CDR1 LGHNT and CDR2 FRNRAP. The CDR3 sequence is CASGNNSGFRNQPQHF. CDR3 in DNA: TGTGCTAGTGGCAATAATTCCGGGTTCCGCAATCAGCCCCAGCATTTT.

The chain couples TRBV12-5 to TRBJ2-2; no clear D. Germline CDR1 reads LGHNT; CDR2 reads FRNRAP. V was trimmed by 3 bases and J by 5 bases, leaving 13 bases between them. This CDR3 contains 15 residues. The CDR3 DNA reads TGTGCTAGTGGTTTAAAACAGAAGGAAACCGGGGAGCTGTTTTTT. Translated: CASGLKQKETGELFF.

This clone was found once. The chain links TRBV27 to TRBJ1-2, with TRBD1 matching 7 bases. Per germline, CDR1 MNHEY and CDR2 SMNVEV (reference sequence). V shed 5 bases and J 2 bases; nucleotides not matched to a gene: 11. This CDR3 has 16 amino acids. CDR3 in amino acids: CASSPNLEGANYGYTF. The CDR3 bases are TGTGCCAGCAGTCCCAACTTAGAGGGGGCAAACTATGGCTACACCTTC.

Regarding this clone: The sample holds other DNA sequences that translate to the same CDR3. This chain joins TRBV30 and TRBJ2-3; unclear D gene. With 0 bases removed from V and 6 bases from J, the gap between germline ends came to 4 bases. Looked up from germline, CDR1 is GTSNPN and CDR2 is SVGIG (reference sequence). CDR3 length: 11 residues. The CDR3 reads CAWSVRDTQYF. For the CDR3, the DNA is TGTGCCTGGAGTGTTCGTGATACGCAGTATTTT.

The genes are TRBV28 and TRBJ2-5, with D maybe TRBD1 (5 bases). V was trimmed by 6 bases and J by 6 bases, leaving 14 bases between them. Germline values: CDR1 MDHEN, CDR2 SYDVKM. The CDR3 runs to 13 residues. CDR3 coding DNA: TGTGCCAGCAGCCCCATAGGGGCCCAGACCCAGTACTTC. Translation: CASSPIGAQTQYF.

The rearrangement joins TRBV19 to TRBJ1-6; 7 nucleotides match TRBD1. The CDR3 is 16 residues long. V shed 5 bases, J shed 7 bases, and the junction held 11 bases outside the gene matches. Germline CDR1 and CDR2: LNHDA and SQIVND (reference sequence). The CDR3 nucleotides read TGTGCCAGTAGTGTGACCTACAGGGGCTGGAATTCACCCCTCCACTTT. This sequence encodes CASSVTYRGWNSPLHF.

This chain joins TRBV11-2 and TRBJ2-3; D is ambiguous. The CDR3 totals 16 residues. Germline loops: CDR1 SGHAT, CDR2 FQNNGV. Deletions cut 0 bases from V and 2 bases from J, with 12 bases between. As DNA, the CDR3 is TGTGCCAGCAGCTTAGAGGTGTCGGGTTCCACAGATACGCAGTATTTT. As protein: CASSLEVSGSTDTQYF.

The chain employs TRBV5-6 and TRBJ2-3, with a possible D match to TRBD1 (5 bases). The CDR3 is made up of 15 amino acids. Germline V gene data show CDR1 as SGHDT and CDR2 as YYEEEE. V lost 0 bases to trimming and J lost 5 bases, with 13 bases between them. CDR3: CASSLGHPQGDTQYF. CDR3 DNA: TGTGCCAGCAGCTTGGGGCACCCCCAGGGAGATACGCAGTATTTT. The variable domain in full, completed from reference TRBV5-6 and TRBJ2-3, reads DAGVTQSPTHLIKTRGQQVTLRCSPKSGHDTVSWYQQALGQGPQFIFQYYEEEERQRGNFPDRFSGHQFPNYSSELNVNALLLGDSALYLCASSLGHPQGDTQYFGPGTRLTVL.

The V and J genes are TRBV4-1 and TRBJ2-1; 8 nucleotides line up with TRBD1. CDR3 length equals 15 residues. CDR1 is MGHRA, CDR2 YSYEKL, per germline. Trimming took 6 bases from V and 2 from J; bases not matched to a gene: 6. CDR3 sequence: CASRSDRGPYNEQFF. The CDR3 DNA is TGCGCCAGCAGATCAGACAGGGGACCCTACAATGAGCAGTTCTTC.

V is TRBV27 and J is TRBJ2-5; D might be TRBD2 (6 bases). This CDR3 has 14 amino acids. Germline V gene data show CDR1 as MNHEY and CDR2 as SMNVEV (reference sequence). V was cut by 1 base and J by 3 bases, with 9 bases left in between. As DNA, the CDR3 is TGTGCCAGCAGTTTATGTTCGGGGGAAGAGACCCAGTACTTC. Its translation: CASSLCSGEETQYF.

This chain joins TRBV2 and TRBJ1-6; D is undetermined. The V gene's germline CDR1 is SNHLY and CDR2 FYNNEI. V shed 8 bases and J shed 7 bases, with 15 bases lying between them. The CDR3 has 14 residues. This chain's CDR3 is CASGSQVQNSPLHF. The DNA of the CDR3 is TGTGCCAGCGGGTCGCAGGTACAAAATTCACCCCTCCACTTT. The entire variable domain, with the rest obtained from reference TRBV2 and TRBJ1-6, is as follows: EPEVTQTPSHQVTQMGQEVILRCVPISNHLYFYWYRQILGQKVEFLVSFYNNEISEKSEIFDDQFSVERPDGSNFTLKIRSTKLEDSAMYFCASGSQVQNSPLHFGNGTRLTVT.

This chain joins TRBV5-1 and TRBJ1-3; D is unresolved. Trimming removed 1 base from V and 4 bases from J, with 12 bases in between. Germline lookup yields CDR1 SGHRS and CDR2 YFSETQ. The length of the CDR3 is 15 residues. Here the CDR3 DNA reads TGCGCCAGCAGCTTGCTTCGCGGTCGGGGAAACACCATATATTTT. Its translation: CASSLLRGRGNTIYF.

The chain carries TRBV4-1 and TRBJ2-2; 7 nucleotides line up with TRBD1. The V gene end was trimmed by 1 base and the J gene end by 6 bases; junction bases not matched to a gene: 11. This CDR3 has 17 residues. Germline-derived CDR1 and CDR2 are MGHRA and YSYEKL. CDR3 coding DNA: TGCGCCAGCAGCCAAGGTTTGGCAGGGGGTAACCCCGGGGAGCTGTTTTTT. It codes for CASSQGLAGGNPGELFF.

CDR3 nucleotide sequence: TGTGCCAGCAGTTACGCCCATAAGGACAAGCCAGAAAAAACGTTAATTCCTAACTATGGCTACACCTTC. It translates to CASSYAHKDKPEKTLIPNYGYTF. This rearrangement joins TRBV27 to TRBJ1-2, with D maybe TRBD1 (5 bases). CDR1 is MNHEY, CDR2 SMNVEV, per germline (reference sequence). V was trimmed by 4 bases and J by 0 bases, leaving 36 bases between them. The CDR3 has 23 amino acids.

The chain recombines TRBV5-4 with TRBJ2-7; D may be TRBD2 (6 bases). Germline V CDR1 and CDR2: SGHNT, YYREEE (reference sequence). The CDR3 consists of 16 residues. V was trimmed by 2 bases and J by 2 bases, leaving 17 bases between them. CDR3 DNA: TGTGCCAGCAGCTTCTCCTGGGCGGAGGGAACCTACGAGCAGTACTTC. It specifies CASSFSWAEGTYEQYF.

The chain is built from TRBV11-2 and TRBJ1-2; D remains unclear. The germline V and J ends were trimmed by 2 bases and 8 bases, with 15 bases remaining between them. This CDR3 contains 14 residues. Per the germline V gene, CDR1 is SGHAT and CDR2 is FQNNGV. CDR3 residues: CASSLPPFLEGYTF. In DNA form, the CDR3 reads TGTGCCAGCAGCTTACCTCCCTTCCTTGAGGGCTACACCTTC.

The V call is TRBV6-1, the J call TRBJ1-1, with a tentative D call TRBD1 (6 bases). Germline CDR1 is MNHNS and CDR2 is SASEGT. Trimming removed 3 bases from V and 1 base from J, with 12 bases in between. The CDR3 is 15 residues long. The CDR3 reads CASSDWGHPNTEAFF. Here the CDR3 DNA reads TGTGCCAGCAGTGACTGGGGGCACCCGAACACTGAAGCTTTCTTT.

V and J are TRBV28 and TRBJ1-1; maybe TRBD1 (6 bases). The CDR3 is made up of 16 amino acids. CDR1 and CDR2 from the germline V gene are MDHEN and SYDVKM. The V end was cut by 4 bases, the J end by 3 bases, with 18 bases between. CDR3 nucleotides: TGTGCCAGCAGTTCCGCCCCGTGGGGGGGGCACACTGAAGCTTTCTTT. It yields the protein CASSSAPWGGHTEAFF.

This sequence joins TRBV5-1 and TRBJ1-2; D is perhaps TRBD1 (6 bases). This CDR3 is 15 amino acids long. Trimming removed 0 bases from V and 2 bases from J, with 11 bases in between. CDR1 and CDR2 (germline): SGHRS, YFSETQ. The CDR3 loop is CASSLGVGGNYGYTF. CDR3 bases: TGCGCCAGCAGCTTGGGTGTAGGGGGAAACTATGGCTACACCTTC.

The J gene is TRBJ1-4, the V gene TRBV5-5; unclear D gene. This CDR3 is built from 14 residues. Germline CDR1 and CDR2: SGHKS and YYEKEE (reference sequence). Trimming stripped 4 bases from V and 3 bases from J, with 10 bases between. The CDR3 bases are TGTGCCAGCAGCCCGCAGAGGTCTAATGAAAAACTGTTTTTT. Protein product: CASSPQRSNEKLFF.

For this clone: The sample holds other DNA sequences that translate to the same CDR3. This chain connects TRBV7-9 to TRBJ1-1, with D perhaps TRBD1 (6 bases). The CDR3 length is 13 residues. V lost 5 bases and J lost 8, with 15 bases in between. Germline V gene sequence: CDR1 SEHNR, CDR2 FQNEAQ (reference sequence). The CDR3 protein is CASSLGGDGEAFF. CDR3 bases: TGTGCCAGCAGCCTAGGGGGGGATGGGGAAGCTTTCTTT.

This chain joins TRBV11-2 and TRBJ1-1; D remains ambiguous. This CDR3 has 14 amino acids. Germline CDR1 and CDR2: SGHAT and FQNNGV. V was trimmed by 1 base and J by 4 bases, leaving 10 bases between them. CDR3 region: CASSLVENRTEAFF. In DNA form, the CDR3 reads TGTGCCAGCAGCTTAGTAGAAAACCGCACTGAAGCTTTCTTT. The entire variable domain, with the rest obtained from reference TRBV11-2 and TRBJ1-1, is as follows: EAGVAQSPRYKIIEKRQSVAFWCNPISGHATLYWYQQILGQGPKLLIQFQNNGVVDDSQLPKDRFSAERLKGVDSTLKIQPAKLEDSAVYLCASSLVENRTEAFFGQGTRLTVV.